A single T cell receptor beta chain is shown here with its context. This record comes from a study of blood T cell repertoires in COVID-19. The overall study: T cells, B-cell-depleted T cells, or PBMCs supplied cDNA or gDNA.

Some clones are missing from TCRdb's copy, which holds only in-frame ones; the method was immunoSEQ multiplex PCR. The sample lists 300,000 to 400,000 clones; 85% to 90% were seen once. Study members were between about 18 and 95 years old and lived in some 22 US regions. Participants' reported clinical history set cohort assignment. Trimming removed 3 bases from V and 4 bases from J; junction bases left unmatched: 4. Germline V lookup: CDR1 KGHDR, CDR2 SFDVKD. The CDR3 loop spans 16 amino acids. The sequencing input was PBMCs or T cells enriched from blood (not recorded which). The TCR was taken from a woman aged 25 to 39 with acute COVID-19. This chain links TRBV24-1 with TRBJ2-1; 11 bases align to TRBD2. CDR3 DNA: TGTGCCACCAGTGATCCGGGACTAGCGGCTTACAATGAGCAGTTCTTC. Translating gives CATSDPGLAAYNEQFF.